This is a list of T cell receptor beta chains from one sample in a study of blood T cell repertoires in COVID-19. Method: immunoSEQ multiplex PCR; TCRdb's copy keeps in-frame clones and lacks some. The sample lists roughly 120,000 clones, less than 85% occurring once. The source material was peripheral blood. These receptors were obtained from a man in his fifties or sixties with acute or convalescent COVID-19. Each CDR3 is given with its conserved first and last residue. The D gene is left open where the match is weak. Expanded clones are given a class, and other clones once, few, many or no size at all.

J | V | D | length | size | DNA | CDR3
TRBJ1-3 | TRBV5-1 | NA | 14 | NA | TGCGCCAGCAGCATAGCCCAGGGTGCAAACACCATATATTTT | CASSIAQGANTIYF
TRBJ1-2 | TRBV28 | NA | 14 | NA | TGTGCCAGCAGGGCTTCCATCCGCCCCTATGGCTACACCTTC | CASRASIRPYGYTF
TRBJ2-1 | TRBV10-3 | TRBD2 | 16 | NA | TGTGCCATCAGTGAGTCTTTGTGGGAGGGTTATGGTGAGCAGTTCTTC | CAISESLWEGYGEQFF
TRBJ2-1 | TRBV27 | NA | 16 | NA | TGTGCCAGCAGCACCGGACCCGGACTCCTATACAATGGGCAGTTCTTC | CASSTGPGLLYNGQFF
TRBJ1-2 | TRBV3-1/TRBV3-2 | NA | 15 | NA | TGTGCCAGCAGCCAAGTTGTGGGAGATAGCTATGGCTACACCTTC | CASSQVVGDSYGYTF
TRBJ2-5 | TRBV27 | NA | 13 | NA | TGTGCCAGCAGTTTTCAGCGTAAAGAGACCCAGTACTTC | CASSFQRKETQYF
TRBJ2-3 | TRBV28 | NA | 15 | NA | TGTGCCAGCAGTTTATTTGCGGGTCTCACAGATACGCAGTATTTT | CASSLFAGLTDTQYF
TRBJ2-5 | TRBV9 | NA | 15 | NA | TGTGCCAGCAGCGTAGAACAGGGTTCAGGGGAGACCCAGTACTTC | CASSVEQGSGETQYF
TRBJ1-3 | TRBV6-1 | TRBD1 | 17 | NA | TGTGCCAGCAGTGAATGGACAGGGGGGACCTCTGGAAACACCATATATTTT | CASSEWTGGTSGNTIYF
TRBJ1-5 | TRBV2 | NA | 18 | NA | TGTGCCAGCAGTGAATCAGAGATCAGGGTACTTAGCAATCAGCCCCAGCATTTT | CASSESEIRVLSNQPQHF
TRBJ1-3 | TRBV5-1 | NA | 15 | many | TGCGCCAGCAGCCCCAATCCTAGCTCTGGAAACACCATATATTTT | CASSPNPSSGNTIYF
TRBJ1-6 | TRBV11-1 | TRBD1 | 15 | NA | TGTGCCAGCAGCTTAGGCCAGGGGGCAGGTTCACCCCTCCACTTT | CASSLGQGAGSPLHF
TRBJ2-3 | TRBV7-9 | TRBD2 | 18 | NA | TGTGCCAGCAGCTTAGCGGCTAGCGGGGGGTCTTACACAGATACGCAGTATTTT | CASSLAASGGSYTDTQYF
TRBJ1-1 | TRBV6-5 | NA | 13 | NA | TGTGCCAGCAGTTCCACGACGGGTTCTGAAGCTTTCTTT | CASSSTTGSEAFF
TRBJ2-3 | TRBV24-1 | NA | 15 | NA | TGTGCCACCAGTGATTTGTCCAGGGGCACAGATACGCAGTATTTT | CATSDLSRGTDTQYF
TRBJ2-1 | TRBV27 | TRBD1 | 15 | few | TGTGCCAGCAGTTTAACCGGGACAGGGCAAAGCGAGGGGTTCTTC | CASSLTGTGQSEGFF
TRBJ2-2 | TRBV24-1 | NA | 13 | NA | TGTGCCACCTCAGACCGAGCGACCGGGGAGCTGTTTTTT | CATSDRATGELFF
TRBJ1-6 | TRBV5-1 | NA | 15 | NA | TGCGCCAGCAGCTTGGGAGGGCTTAACGTTTCACCCCTCCACTTT | CASSLGGLNVSPLHF
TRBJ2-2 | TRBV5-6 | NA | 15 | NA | TGTGCCAGCAGCTTGGCTATCCAGAACACCGGGGAGCTGTTTTTT | CASSLAIQNTGELFF
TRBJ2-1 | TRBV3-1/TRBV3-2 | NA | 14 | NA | TGTGCCAGCAGCGACCAGGTCAGGGTCAATGAGCAGTTCTTC | CASSDQVRVNEQFF
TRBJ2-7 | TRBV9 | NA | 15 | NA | TGTGCCAGCAGCGTAGGCTCTAGCAAGGCCTACGAGCAGTACTTC | CASSVGSSKAYEQYF
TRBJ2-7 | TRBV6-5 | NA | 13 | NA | TGTGCCAGCAGCCTTTACTCGAATTACGAGCAGTACTTC | CASSLYSNYEQYF
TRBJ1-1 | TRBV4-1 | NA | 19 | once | TGCGCCAGCAGCCAAGGAAATCGGCTTGGGAGTAAAGGGTACACTGAAGCTTTCTTT | CASSQGNRLGSKGYTEAFF
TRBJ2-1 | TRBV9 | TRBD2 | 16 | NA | TGTGCCAGCAGCGTGGCGACTAGCGGGTTAGGCAATGAGCAGTTCTTC | CASSVATSGLGNEQFF
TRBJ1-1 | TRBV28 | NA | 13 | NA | TGTGCCAGCACCGTTAACAACAGGGCTCAAGCTTTCTTT | CASTVNNRAQAFF
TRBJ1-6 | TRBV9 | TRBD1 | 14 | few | TGTGCCAGCAGCGAGGGGGCAAATAATTCACCCCTCCACTTT | CASSEGANNSPLHF
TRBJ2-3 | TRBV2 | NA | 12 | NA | TGTGCCAGCACAGAGGGTCTATCTCAGATCCATTTT | CASTEGLSQIHF
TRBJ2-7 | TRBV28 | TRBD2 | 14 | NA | TGTGCCAGCAGTTTAGCTCTAGCGGGAAACGAGCAGTACTTC | CASSLALAGNEQYF
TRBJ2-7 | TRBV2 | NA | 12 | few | TGTGCCAGCAGGATAATGACGGGGGAGCAGTACTTC | CASRIMTGEQYF
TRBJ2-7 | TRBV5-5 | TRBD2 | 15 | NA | TGTGCCAGCAGCTTGGTAAGCGGGGTTTCCTACGAGCAGTACTTC | CASSLVSGVSYEQYF
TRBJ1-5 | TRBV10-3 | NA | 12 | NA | TGTGCCATCAGTGCCGACATCCAGCCCCAGCATTTT | CAISADIQPQHF
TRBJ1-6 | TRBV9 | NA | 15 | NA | TGTGCCAGCAGCGGCAGGGGCCAAATTAATTCACCCCTCCACTTT | CASSGRGQINSPLHF
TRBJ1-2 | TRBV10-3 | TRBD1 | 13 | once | TGTGCCATCAGTGGGACAGGGGGCGGTGGCTACACCTTC | CAISGTGGGGYTF
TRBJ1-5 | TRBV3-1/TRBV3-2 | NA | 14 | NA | TGTGCCAGCAGCCAAGACGCGGGCAATCAGCCCCAGCATTTT | CASSQDAGNQPQHF
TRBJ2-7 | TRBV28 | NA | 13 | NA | TGTGCCAGCAGTTTAGTCAGGGTTAGCGAGCAGTACTTC | CASSLVRVSEQYF
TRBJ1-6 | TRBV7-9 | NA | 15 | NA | TGTGCCAGCAGCTTAGCGCCAGGGCATAATTCACCCCTCCACTTT | CASSLAPGHNSPLHF
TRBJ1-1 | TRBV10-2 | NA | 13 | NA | TGCGCCAGCAGTGAGGACAGGAACACTGAAGCTTTCTTT | CASSEDRNTEAFF
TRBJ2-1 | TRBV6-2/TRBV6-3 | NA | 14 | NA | TGTGCCAGCAGTTACACGGGGTTCGGCAATGAGCAGTTCTTC | CASSYTGFGNEQFF
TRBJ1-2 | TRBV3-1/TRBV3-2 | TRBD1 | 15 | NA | TGTGCCAGCAGCCAAGTCACAGGGGGTTGGTATGGCTACACCTTC | CASSQVTGGWYGYTF
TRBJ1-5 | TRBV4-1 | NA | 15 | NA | TGCGCCAGCAGCTCACAGACAGGTTCAAATCAGCCCCAGCATTTT | CASSSQTGSNQPQHF
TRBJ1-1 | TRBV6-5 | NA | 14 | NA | TGTGCCAGTGGGACGGGGGGCGTCGGCACTGAAGCTTTCTTT | CASGTGGVGTEAFF
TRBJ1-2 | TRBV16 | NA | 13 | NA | TGTGCCAGCAGCCAATTAGGGGACTATGGCTACACCTTC | CASSQLGDYGYTF
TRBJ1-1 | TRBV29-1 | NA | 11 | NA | TGCAGCGTTGTCAGGGCCACTGAAGCTTTCTTT | CSVVRATEAFF
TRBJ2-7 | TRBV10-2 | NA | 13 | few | TGCGCCAGCAGTGAGGGACAGAGAGGCGAGCAGTACTTC | CASSEGQRGEQYF
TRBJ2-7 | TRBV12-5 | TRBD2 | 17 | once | TGTGCTAGTGGTTTGGGGCTAGCGGGAGGGCCGCCCCACGAGCAGTACTTC | CASGLGLAGGPPHEQYF
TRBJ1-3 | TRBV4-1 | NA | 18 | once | TGCGCCAGCAGCCGCACCTTGGACAGCGCGTTCTCTGGAAACACCATATATTTT | CASSRTLDSAFSGNTIYF
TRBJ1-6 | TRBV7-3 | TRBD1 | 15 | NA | TGTGCCAGCAGCCGGGACAGCGATTTTAATTCACCCCTCCACTTT | CASSRDSDFNSPLHF
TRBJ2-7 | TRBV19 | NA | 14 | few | TGTGCCAGTAGTACCACTGGGGGGAGATACGAGCAGTACTTC | CASSTTGGRYEQYF
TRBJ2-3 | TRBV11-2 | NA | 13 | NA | TGTGCCAGCAGCTTAGATCGGGAAGCTACGCAGTATTTT | CASSLDREATQYF
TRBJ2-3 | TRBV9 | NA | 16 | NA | TGTGCCAGCAGCGTAGAGCGAACAGGATTCACAGATACGCAGTATTTT | CASSVERTGFTDTQYF